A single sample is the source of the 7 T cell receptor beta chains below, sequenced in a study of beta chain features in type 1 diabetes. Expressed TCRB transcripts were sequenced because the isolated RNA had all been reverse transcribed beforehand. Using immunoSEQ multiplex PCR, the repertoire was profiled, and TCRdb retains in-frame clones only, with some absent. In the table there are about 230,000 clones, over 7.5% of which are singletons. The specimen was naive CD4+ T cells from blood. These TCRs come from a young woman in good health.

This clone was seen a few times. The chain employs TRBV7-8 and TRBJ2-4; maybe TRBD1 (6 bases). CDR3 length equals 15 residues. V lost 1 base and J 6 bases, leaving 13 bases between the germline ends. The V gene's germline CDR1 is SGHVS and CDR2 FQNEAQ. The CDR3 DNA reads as TGTGCCAGCAGCTTAGATCAGGGGTTTAGAAACATTCAGTACTTC. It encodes CASSLDQGFRNIQYF.

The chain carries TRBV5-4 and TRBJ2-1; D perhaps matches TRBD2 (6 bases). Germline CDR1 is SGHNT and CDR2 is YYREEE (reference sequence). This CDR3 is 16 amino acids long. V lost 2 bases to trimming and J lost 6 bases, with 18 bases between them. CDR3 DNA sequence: TGTGCCAGCAGCTTTCCCCCTTGGAGGGCGGGCAATGAGCAGTTCTTC. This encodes CASSFPPWRAGNEQFF.

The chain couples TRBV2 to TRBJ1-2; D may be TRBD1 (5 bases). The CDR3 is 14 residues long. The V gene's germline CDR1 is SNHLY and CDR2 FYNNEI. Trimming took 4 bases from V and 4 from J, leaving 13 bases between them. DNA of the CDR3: TGTGCCAGCAGTGGAACGGGGGTGGGCTATGGCTACACCTTC. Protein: CASSGTGVGYGYTF.

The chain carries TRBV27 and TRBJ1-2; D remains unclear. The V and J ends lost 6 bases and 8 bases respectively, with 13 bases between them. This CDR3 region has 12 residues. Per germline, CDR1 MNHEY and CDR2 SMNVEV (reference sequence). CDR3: CASRTGLRGYTF. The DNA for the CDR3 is TGTGCCAGCAGGACGGGGTTGAGGGGCTACACCTTC.

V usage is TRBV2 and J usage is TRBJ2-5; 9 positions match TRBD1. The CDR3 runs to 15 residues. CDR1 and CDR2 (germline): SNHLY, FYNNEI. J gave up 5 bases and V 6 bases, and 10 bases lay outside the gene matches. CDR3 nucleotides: TGTGCCAGCAGGTCCTTGAACAGGGGGCTTGAGACCCAGTACTTC. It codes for CASRSLNRGLETQYF.

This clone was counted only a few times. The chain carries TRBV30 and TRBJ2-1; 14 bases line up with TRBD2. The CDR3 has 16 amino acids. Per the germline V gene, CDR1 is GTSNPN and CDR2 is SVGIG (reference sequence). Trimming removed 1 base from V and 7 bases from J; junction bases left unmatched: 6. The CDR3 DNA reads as TGTGCCTGGAGTGCCGGACTAGCGGGAGGCTTGAATGAGCAGTTCTTC. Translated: CAWSAGLAGGLNEQFF.

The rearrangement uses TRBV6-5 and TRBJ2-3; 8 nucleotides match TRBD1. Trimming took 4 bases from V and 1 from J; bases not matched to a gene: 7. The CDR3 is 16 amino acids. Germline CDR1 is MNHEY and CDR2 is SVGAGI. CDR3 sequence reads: CASSSTLTGGTDTQYF. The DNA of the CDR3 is TGTGCCAGCAGTTCCACTTTGACAGGGGGCACAGATACGCAGTATTTT.